This entry lists 13 T cell receptor beta chains sequenced from one sample in a study of T cells in Graves' hyperthyroidism and ophthalmopathy. Amplified regions were TCR beta CDR3 sequences from RNA transcripts. The HTBI primer set served for first-round RT-PCR of the TCR CDR3. TCRdb processed the multiplex PCR reads anew with MiXCR; each CDR3 protein has one entry. The repertoire consists of some 650,000 distinct CDR3 sequences, with more than 15% occurring once and the leading ten covering roughly 3.5%. Sequences were obtained from blood. These receptors were obtained from a middle-aged woman with Graves' ophthalmopathy.

This chain links TRBV5-6 with TRBJ2-3, with D perhaps matching TRBD1 (6 bases). The V end lost 5 bases, the J end lost 4 bases, and 11 bases lay between the germline ends. The length of the CDR3 is 13 residues. Germline V lookup: CDR1 SGHDT, CDR2 YYEEEE. The CDR3 bases are TGTGCCAGCAGACAGGGAGTGGCAGATACGCAGTATTTT. Protein sequence: CASRQGVADTQYF.

Many counts were recorded for this clonotype. The chain combines TRBV28 with TRBJ2-7; the D is unclear. CDR1 MDHEN and CDR2 SYDVKM come from the germline V gene. Trimming cost V 3 bases and J 4 bases, with 13 bases left between them. The CDR3 contains 14 residues. Here the CDR3 DNA reads TGTGCCAGCAGTTTGCCCGATTCGAAATACGAGCAGTACTTC. Its protein product is CASSLPDSKYEQYF.

The table lists this clonotype with many counts. The V call is TRBV11-2, the J call TRBJ1-5; D ambiguous. From germline, CDR1 is SGHAT and CDR2 FQNNGV. The V end was cut by 5 bases, the J end by 8 bases, with 7 bases between. This CDR3 has 11 residues. CDR3 amino acids: CASSPREPQHF. In DNA form, the CDR3 reads TGTGCCAGCAGCCCCAGAGAGCCCCAGCATTTT.

The CDR3 sequence: CASSFIPSGDARRPDTQYF. The CDR3 nucleotides read TGTGCCAGCAGCTTCATTCCCAGCGGGGACGCTAGAAGGCCAGATACGCAGTATTTT. V is TRBV7-8 and J is TRBJ2-3; 7 bases map to TRBD2. The trim removed 3 bases at V and 4 bases at J, leaving 19 bases unmatched. Germline V gives CDR1 SGHVS, CDR2 FQNEAQ. CDR3 length equals 19 residues. The full variable domain, rest sourced from reference TRBV7-8 and TRBJ2-3, is GAGVSQSPRYKVAKRGQDVALRCDPISGHVSLFWYQQALGQGPEFLTYFQNEAQLDKSGLPSDRFFAERPEGSVSTLKIQRTQQEDSAVYLCASSFIPSGDARRPDTQYFGPGTRLTVL.

This clonotype was counted ten times or more. The genes are TRBV12-3 or TRBV12-4 and TRBJ1-3; D is undetermined. V was shortened by 4 bases and J by 0 bases, with 7 bases between the two germline ends. The CDR3 covers 14 residues. The DNA for the CDR3 is TGTGCCAGCAGTTCGTATAACTCTGGAAACACCATATATTTT. This sequence encodes CASSSYNSGNTIYF.

Of note for this clonotype: This clone may be a read error of a much larger clone one base away. Here the CDR3 reads CASSDITGELFF. The CDR3 nucleotides are TGTGCCAGCAGTGATATCACCGGGGAGCTGTTTTTT. This chain joins TRBV12-3 or TRBV12-4 and TRBJ2-2; D not resolved. The CDR3 has 12 residues. V gave up 5 bases and J gave up 4 bases, with 5 bases separating them.

A remark on this clonotype: A junction boundary mismatches the germline segment, possibly from a read error. This chain uses TRBV20-1 with TRBJ2-2; D is possibly TRBD1 (5 bases). The germline CDR1 and CDR2 sequences are DFQATT and SNEGSKA (reference sequence). CDR3 length: 14 residues. CDR3 nucleotides: TGCGGTGCTAGAGATCAGGGGAACACCGGGGAGCTGTTTTTT. It is translated as CGARDQGNTGELFF.

This chain joins TRBV20-1 and TRBJ2-3; 14 bases align to TRBD2. The CDR3 runs 18 residues. V shed 3 bases, J shed 8 bases, and the junction held 16 bases outside the gene matches. The germline V gene encodes CDR1 DFQATT and CDR2 SNEGSKA (reference sequence). CDR3 sequence: CSASVPIRLAGGRGTQYF. The CDR3 DNA is TGCAGTGCTAGTGTTCCAATCCGACTAGCGGGGGGGCGGGGTACGCAGTATTTT.

At least ten counts were recorded for this clonotype. CDR3 loop: CASSIDSRPNTEAFF. The CDR3 nucleotides read TGTGCCAGTAGTATAGATTCCAGACCAAACACTGAAGCTTTCTTT. The gene calls are TRBV19 and TRBJ1-1; D is ambiguous. CDR1 is LNHDA, CDR2 SQIVND, per germline (reference sequence). V was trimmed by 0 bases and J by 2 bases, leaving 10 bases between them. The CDR3 is 15 amino acids.

In this sample, this clonotype turned up many times. The J gene is TRBJ2-7, the V gene TRBV7-3, with D perhaps TRBD1 (7 bases). CDR3 size: 14 residues. The germline V and J ends were trimmed by 2 bases and 2 bases, with 10 bases remaining between them. CDR1 and CDR2 from the germline V gene are SGHTA and FQGTGA. CDR3 DNA sequence: TGTGCCAGCAGCTTACAGGGGGGAGCCTACGAGCAGTACTTC. This gives the protein CASSLQGGAYEQYF.

As concerns this clonotype: Possible read error: a much larger clone is one base away. The chain joins TRBV5-6 to TRBJ2-1; 10 positions agree with TRBD1. After removal of 5 bases from V and 8 bases from J, the junction contained 7 bases not matched to a gene. This CDR3 is built from 14 residues. CDR1 SGHDT and CDR2 YYEEEE come from the germline V gene. The CDR3 DNA follows: TGTGCCAGCAGAGCCTGGACAGGGGGAGATGAGCAGTTCTTC. Translation: CASRAWTGGDEQFF. The variable domain in full, completed from reference TRBV5-6 and TRBJ2-1, reads DAGVTQSPTHLIKTRGQQVTLRCSPKSGHDTVSWYQQALGQGPQFIFQYYEEEERQRGNFPDRFSGHQFPNYSSELNVNALLLGDSALYLCASRAWTGGDEQFFGPGTRLTVL.

This clonotype was detected ten times or more. The J gene is TRBJ1-2, the V gene TRBV10-3, with TRBD1 identical over 8 bases. V shed 2 bases and J 6 bases; nucleotides not matched to a gene: 5. CDR1 and CDR2 (germline): ENHRY, SYGVKD. This CDR3 region has 14 residues. In DNA form, the CDR3 reads TGTGCCATCAGTGAGAGGCAGGGGGCGGATGGCTACACCTTC. As protein: CAISERQGADGYTF.

This clonotype was observed at least ten times. The rearrangement uses TRBV5-1 and TRBJ2-3, with a tentative D call TRBD1 (5 bases). Looked up from germline, CDR1 is SGHRS and CDR2 is YFSETQ. The V and J ends lost 0 bases and 3 bases respectively, with 11 bases between them. The CDR3 covers 15 residues. CDR3 loop: CASSLVAGRTDTQYF. The CDR3 coding sequence is TGCGCCAGCAGCTTGGTAGCAGGGCGGACAGATACGCAGTATTTT.